This T cell receptor (beta chain) was found in a study of monozygotic twins with inflammatory bowel disease. TCRdb reprocessed the 5' RACE reads; each CDR3 protein has one entry and no DNA is given. This table lists over 350,000 distinct CDR3 sequences. For every donor, one blood sample of approximately 2.5 ml was drawn. There are 16 residues in the CDR3. Germline CDR1 reads MNHEY; CDR2 reads SMNVEV (reference sequence). The gene calls are TRBV27 and TRBJ2-4. This TCR was sampled from a human donor with ulcerative colitis or Crohn's disease, or a healthy co-twin of an affected twin (not recorded which). The sample was blood. CDR3 amino acids: CASSLTTAGSKNMQYF.